This T cell receptor (beta chain) was identified during a study of CD8 T cells in Susac syndrome. Reverse transcription of roughly 0.5 to 1 ug RNA was carried out with random hexamers. Across 54 Vbeta and 13 Jbeta, TCR beta CDR3 was amplified with immunoSEQ multiplex PCR. One entry per CDR3 protein results from TCRdb running MiXCR on the immunoSEQ multiplex PCR reads. The data hold a few hundred thousand distinct CDR3 sequences, with more than 85% observed a single time. This CDR3 has 15 amino acids. Germline CDR1 SGHDT, CDR2 YYEEEE. V was cut by 2 bases and J by 0 bases, with 10 bases left in between. The authors negatively isolated CD8+ and CD4+ T cells and FACS-enriched TEMRA cells.

Sample: CD8+ T cells from PBMCs. The clonotype originates from a human donor with multiple sclerosis. The genes are TRBV5-6 and TRBJ2-3; unclear D gene. CDR3 bases: TGTGCCAGCAGCTTATGGTCCGGTAGCACAGATACGCAGTATTTT. Protein: CASSLWSGSTDTQYF.